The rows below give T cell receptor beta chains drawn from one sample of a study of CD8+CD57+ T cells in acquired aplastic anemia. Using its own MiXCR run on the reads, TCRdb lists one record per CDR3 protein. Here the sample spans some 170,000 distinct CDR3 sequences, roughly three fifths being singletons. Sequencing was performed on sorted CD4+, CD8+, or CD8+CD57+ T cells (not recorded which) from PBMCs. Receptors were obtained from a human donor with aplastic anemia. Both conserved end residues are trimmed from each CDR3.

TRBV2,ASSILTGVSPLH
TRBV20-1,SARDKLAGGRSWYNEQF
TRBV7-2,ASSLKTTLGSSYEQY
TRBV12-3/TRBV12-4,ASSFAGNTEAF
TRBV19,ASSITTLNEQF
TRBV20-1,SARHVPAPEAF
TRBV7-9,ASSFGTASEAF
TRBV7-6,ASSSGVSYEQY
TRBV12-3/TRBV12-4,ASSVSTRRISEQY
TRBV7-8,ASSSQLAGITDTQY
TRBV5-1,ASSTDYEQY
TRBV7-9,ASSQEVGGNIQY
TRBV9,ASSVENENSPLH
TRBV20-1,SASRREDSNQPQH
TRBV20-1,SARGQGEQPQH
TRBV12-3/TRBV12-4,ASSTGRGGEAF
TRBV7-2,ASSSDRGCEQY
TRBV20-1,SGGHSNVGGYT
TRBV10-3,ASSFNPGPHEQY
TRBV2,ASSSRGLVEAF
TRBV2,ASSDGTNSGNTIY
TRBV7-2,ASSTQRGGRYNEQF
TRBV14,ASSLSGAGELF
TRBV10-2,ASSERAGTTDTQY
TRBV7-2,ASKDRGTNVLT
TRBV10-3,AIMAGTGNEQF
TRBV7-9,ASSWTGEGSYT
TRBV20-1,SARGPGGANVLT
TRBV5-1,ASSLDHGRSYEQY
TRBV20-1,SARTSVSYEQY
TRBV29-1,SVELGPDTQY
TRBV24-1,ATRTGQWAYEQY
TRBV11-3,ASSFPGQGNTQY
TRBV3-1,ASSQTGSSGNTIY
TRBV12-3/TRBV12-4,ASSQTASRTEAF
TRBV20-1,SARDPLPGQDSRLAGIPYEQY
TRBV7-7,ASSLAGTGELF
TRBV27,ASSSPTGVNEKLF
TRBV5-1,ASSSHDRVEQY
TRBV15,ATSLPKGMGADTQY
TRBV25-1,ASSPTSLPEY
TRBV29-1,SGGDGNEKLF
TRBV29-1,SDRQGSETQY
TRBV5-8,ASSIANEQY
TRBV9,ASSASSGRSTDTQY
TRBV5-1,ASSLDGDGYT
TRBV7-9,ASSFSPASGSGTQY
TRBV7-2,ASSLVGRREGEQY
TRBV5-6,ASSPTGLYEQY
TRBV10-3,AISEPDRYSYEQY
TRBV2,ASPGVGGYEQY
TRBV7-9,ASSQDGWASPLH
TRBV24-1,ATSDLSSGLGNEQF